The 13 T cell receptor beta chains reported below all come from one sample, sequenced in a study of T-cell memory formation after mild COVID-19. In TCRdb, the 5' RACE reads were re-called with MiXCR into one record per CDR3 protein. The sample records hundreds of thousands of distinct CDR3 sequences, less than 25% being singletons. The sequenced sample was PBMCs or a T cell subset sorted from them (not recorded which). Source of these receptors: an adult woman who had mild COVID-19 (a few samples of this study predate the infection). Cell type and time point are not known.

In this sample, this clonotype turned up once. In DNA form, the CDR3 reads TGCGCCAGCAGCAATGTGCAGGGGGGCCAGAGAGCTTTCTTT. It codes for CASSNVQGGQRAFF. The chain links TRBV23-1 to TRBJ1-1; TRBD1 agrees at 7 bases. TRBV23-1 is known as an ORF, though its function is uncertain. Unmatched junction bases numbered 14, after V lost 6 bases and J lost 10 bases. CDR3 size: 14 residues.

The chain has TRBV7-3 and TRBJ2-3; D is uncertain. Germline V gives CDR1 SGHTA, CDR2 FQGTGA. Trimming stripped 0 bases from V and 2 bases from J, with 6 bases between. This CDR3 is 14 amino acids long. CDR3 residues: CASSLTSPTDTQYF. The DNA for the CDR3 is TGTGCCAGCAGCTTAACGAGCCCCACAGATACGCAGTATTTT.

The CDR3 DNA is TGTGCCAGCAGCGGGACAGGGGCGGTGAACACTGAAGCTTTCTTT. Translating gives CASSGTGAVNTEAFF. V is TRBV7-2 and J is TRBJ1-1; 10 bases are shared with TRBD1. Germline-derived CDR1 and CDR2 are SGHTA and FQGNSA. Trimming took 5 bases from V and 0 from J; bases not matched to a gene: 3. This CDR3 comprises 15 residues.

The rearrangement uses TRBV20-1 and TRBJ1-3, with 7 bases matching TRBD1. Germline assignment: CDR1 DFQATT and CDR2 SNEGSKA (reference sequence). V was clipped by 5 bases and J by 1 base; unmatched bases: 8. CDR3 length: 15 amino acids. CDR3 in amino acids: CSADSSGGSGNTIYF. The CDR3 bases are TGCAGTGCTGACAGCTCAGGGGGATCTGGAAACACCATATATTTT.

Comments on this clonotype: The junction shows a germline mismatch at one end, possibly a read error. This sequence joins TRBV11-2 and TRBJ1-2; 11 positions agree with TRBD1. The CDR3 loop spans 15 amino acids. The V gene's germline CDR1 is SGHAT and CDR2 FQNNGV. The CDR3 loop reads CASRLDPGQGDGYTF. DNA for the CDR3: TGTGCCAGCAGATTAGACCCGGGACAGGGGGATGGCTACACCTTC.

This clonotype has only a few counts. This rearrangement joins TRBV18 to TRBJ2-1, with 15 bases lining up with TRBD2. CDR1 and CDR2 from the germline V gene are KGHSH and LQKENI. The CDR3 contains 16 residues. After removal of 6 bases from V and 8 bases from J, the junction contained 8 bases not matched to a gene. This CDR3 is CASSPGLAGGLDEQFF. The CDR3, as DNA: TGTGCCAGCTCGCCCGGACTAGCGGGGGGGCTCGATGAGCAGTTCTTC.

The chain has TRBV29-1 and TRBJ2-2; D unresolved. Germline lookup yields CDR1 SQVTM and CDR2 ANQGSEA. Trimming cost V 2 bases and J 2 bases, with 9 bases left between them. The CDR3 runs 14 residues. As DNA, the CDR3 is TGCAGCGTTGAATGGGCGTCCAACACCGGGGAGCTGTTTTTT. Its protein is CSVEWASNTGELFF.

This clonotype was recorded a few times. This chain joins TRBV7-2 and TRBJ2-3, with 9 nucleotides matching TRBD2. V dropped 1 base and J dropped 1; count of bases not matched to a gene: 3. The germline V gene has CDR1 SGHTA and CDR2 FQGNSA. The CDR3 sequence is 16 residues long. CDR3 protein: CASSLVAGARTDTQYF. The CDR3 DNA reads as TGTGCCAGCAGCTTAGTAGCGGGGGCCCGCACAGATACGCAGTATTTT.

This clonotype came up a few times. CDR3 DNA: TGTGCCAGTAGTGTAGCGGTGCGCACATGGGAGCAGTTCTTC. This translates into CASSVAVRTWEQFF. The chain couples TRBV19 to TRBJ2-1; the D gene is possibly TRBD2 (6 bases). CDR1 LNHDA and CDR2 SQIVND come from the germline V gene (reference sequence). V was shortened by 5 bases and J by 10 bases, with 18 bases between the two germline ends. CDR3 length: 14 residues.

The chain uses TRBV7-3 and TRBJ2-6, with TRBD2 matching over 9 bases. After removal of 5 bases from V and 1 base from J, the junction contained 9 bases not matched to a gene. Germline V gene data show CDR1 as SGHTA and CDR2 as FQGTGA. CDR3 length: 18 residues. The CDR3 region is CASSPQEREASGANVLTF. CDR3 coding DNA: TGTGCCAGCAGCCCCCAAGAGCGGGAGGCGTCTGGGGCCAACGTCCTGACTTTC.

V usage is TRBV24-1 and J usage is TRBJ1-2; 7 positions agree with TRBD1. The CDR3 runs 16 residues. Germline loops: CDR1 KGHDR, CDR2 SFDVKD. J gave up 2 bases and V 2 bases, and 7 bases lay outside the gene matches. The DNA for the CDR3 is TGTGCCACCAGTGATTCGAACCTCAGGGGGAACTATGGCTACACCTTC. This codes for CATSDSNLRGNYGYTF.

The rearrangement joins TRBV7-9 to TRBJ1-1; D may be TRBD1 (5 bases). Trimming removed 5 bases from V and 6 bases from J, with 16 bases in between. Germline values: CDR1 SEHNR, CDR2 FQNEAQ (reference sequence). The CDR3 is 14 residues long. As DNA, the CDR3 is TGTGCCAGCAGCCTTGTCACAGGTACCGCTGAAGCTTTCTTT. Translated: CASSLVTGTAEAFF.

The rearrangement joins TRBV23-1 to TRBJ2-1; the D is unclear. TRBV23-1 is an open reading frame whose function is uncertain. The V end was cut by 8 bases, the J end by 7 bases, with 6 bases between. CDR3 length: 10 amino acids. Written as DNA, the CDR3 is TGCGCCAGCGCCCTTAATGAGCAGTTCTTC. As protein: CASALNEQFF.